These 19 T cell receptor beta chains originate from one sample sequenced in a study of OX40 agonist ivuxolimab in advanced cancers. Receptors were amplified or captured by the immunoSEQ multiplex PCR assay. TCRdb re-hosts the immuneACCESS table, in-frame sequences only. Its copies lack some clones; in the studies checked, an unresolved V gene accounts for under half of them, and the cause for the rest is not known. The sample data list approximately 91,000 clones, and around 87% of these were observed just once. The ten largest account for just over 0.3% of the sample. This material consisted of CD4+ or CD8+ T cells sorted from blood, taken in a trial of the OX40 agonist ivuxolimab. These receptors were collected from an adult with an advanced solid tumor such as melanoma, head and neck, liver or kidney cancer.

The table lists this clone with a count of one. This chain uses TRBV7-8 with TRBJ1-3; possibly TRBD1 for D (6 bases). V was pared by 7 bases and J by 0 bases, with 19 bases between. The CDR3 is made up of 17 amino acids. CDR1 is SGHVS, CDR2 FQNEAQ, per germline. CDR3 nucleotide sequence: TGTGCCAGCACCAACGCGGGGGCTTTAGACTCTGGAAACACCATATATTTT. Protein product: CASTNAGALDSGNTIYF.

The gene calls are TRBV19 and TRBJ1-6; D is ambiguous. CDR1 is LNHDA, CDR2 SQIVND, per germline (reference sequence). The CDR3 is 15 residues long. V lost 3 bases and J lost 3, with 9 bases in between. CDR3 bases: TGTGCCAGTAGTATTATGACGGGCTATAATTCACCCCTCCACTTT. Translation: CASSIMTGYNSPLHF.

Here the CDR3 DNA reads TGTGCCAGCAGCTCCATACTAGCGGGGGCCTTAAAAGAGACCCAGTACTTC. This translates into CASSSILAGALKETQYF. The rearrangement joins TRBV5-6 to TRBJ2-5; 11 bases map to TRBD2. This CDR3 region has 17 residues. V gave up 3 bases and J gave up 3 bases; unmatched junction bases: 10. In germline, CDR1 is SGHDT, CDR2 YYEEEE.

This chain uses TRBV19 with TRBJ1-1, with 8 bases fitting TRBD1. The CDR3 loop spans 15 amino acids. CDR1 LNHDA and CDR2 SQIVND come from the germline V gene (reference sequence). V dropped 7 bases and J dropped 1; count of bases not matched to a gene: 8. This CDR3 is CASNEVGQGNTEAFF. The CDR3, as DNA: TGTGCCAGTAATGAGGTAGGACAGGGGAACACTGAAGCTTTCTTT.

This clone was detected once. This sequence joins TRBV5-1 and TRBJ2-7; TRBD1 might be the D (5 bases). Trimming shortened V by 2 bases and J by 2 bases, and 14 bases separated the two germline ends. This CDR3 comprises 15 residues. Germline-derived CDR1 and CDR2 are SGHRS and YFSETQ. The chain's CDR3 is CASSFQGSPTYEQYF. In DNA form, the CDR3 reads TGCGCCAGCAGCTTCCAGGGATCCCCTACCTACGAGCAGTACTTC.

The chain has TRBV2 and TRBJ2-5; TRBD1 agrees at 8 bases. Trimming removed 8 bases from V and 4 bases from J; junction bases left unmatched: 9. Germline-derived CDR1 and CDR2 are SNHLY and FYNNEI. The CDR3 loop spans 14 amino acids. The CDR3 is CASGRTGTRETQYF. The DNA for the CDR3 is TGTGCCAGCGGAAGGACAGGGACCAGAGAGACCCAGTACTTC.

The chain has TRBV19 and TRBJ2-1; possible D gene TRBD1, 6 bases. Germline CDR1 reads LNHDA; CDR2 reads SQIVND (reference sequence). The length of the CDR3 is 14 residues. V was shortened by 11 bases and J by 2 bases, with 16 bases between the two germline ends. CDR3 nucleotides: TGTGCCTCCACAACAGGGTCCCCCTACAATGAGCAGTTCTTC. It codes for CASTTGSPYNEQFF.

This clone has only one observation. The CDR3 reads CASSFFQVSTDTQYF. The CDR3 region has the DNA TGTGCCAGCAGCTTCTTTCAAGTTAGCACAGATACGCAGTATTTT. This chain connects TRBV7-2 to TRBJ2-3; D gene uncertain. This CDR3 comprises 15 residues. The ends were cut back, 3 bases at V and 0 bases at J, with 10 bases in the middle. Germline V gives CDR1 SGHTA, CDR2 FQGNSA.

The chain has TRBV5-1 and TRBJ1-1; a weak D match, TRBD1 (6 bases). V was shortened by 0 bases and J by 3 bases, with 9 bases between the two germline ends. The CDR3 runs 14 residues. Germline CDR1 SGHRS, CDR2 YFSETQ. This CDR3 reads CASSLAGADTEAFF. Written as DNA, the CDR3 is TGCGCCAGCAGCTTGGCAGGGGCGGACACTGAAGCTTTCTTT.

The chain couples TRBV5-4 to TRBJ2-6, with D perhaps being TRBD1 or TRBD2 (6 bases each). Between the trimmed V and J ends, which lost 4 bases and 0 bases, there was a span of 14 bases. Germline CDR1 reads SGHNT; CDR2 reads YYREEE (reference sequence). The CDR3 spans 17 residues. The CDR3 DNA follows: TGTGCCAGCAGCCGAGGACAGACTAGCTCTGGGGCCAACGTCCTGACTTTC. Protein sequence: CASSRGQTSSGANVLTF.

The rearrangement joins TRBV30 to TRBJ2-7, with D perhaps matching TRBD2 (6 bases). Germline V gives CDR1 GTSNPN, CDR2 SVGIG (reference sequence). This CDR3 region has 13 residues. Trimming pared 2 bases from V and 3 bases from J, leaving 11 bases between. CDR3 nucleotide sequence: TGTGCCTGGAGTATCCAGGAGGGCTACGAGCAGTACTTC. Protein: CAWSIQEGYEQYF.

This chain connects TRBV7-6 to TRBJ1-6; a weak D match, TRBD1 (5 bases). Germline V gene sequence: CDR1 SGHVS, CDR2 FNYEAQ. The CDR3 is made up of 15 amino acids. Trimming removed 6 bases at V and 9 bases at J, with 18 bases between. CDR3 coding DNA: TGTGCCAGCAGTCTATCAGATTCAGGGTTTTCACCCCTCCACTTT. Its translation is CASSLSDSGFSPLHF.

This chain uses TRBV9 with TRBJ2-1, with D perhaps TRBD2 (5 bases). V shed 5 bases and J shed 0 bases, with 18 bases lying between them. Germline V gene data show CDR1 as SGDLS and CDR2 as YYNGEE. This CDR3 spans 17 amino acids. The CDR3 DNA reads as TGTGCCAGCAGTGCTTTCCCGGGATCAAGCTCCTACAATGAGCAGTTCTTC. The encoded protein is CASSAFPGSSSYNEQFF.

This chain connects TRBV5-8 to TRBJ1-5; possible D gene TRBD1, 5 bases. Germline V lookup: CDR1 SGHTS, CDR2 YDEGEE. The ends were cut back, 2 bases at V and 4 bases at J, with 10 bases in the middle. This CDR3 comprises 14 residues. The CDR3 DNA reads as TGTGCCAGCAGCTTTGAAGGGGTTAATCAGCCCCAGCATTTT. This translates into CASSFEGVNQPQHF.

The DNA of the CDR3 is TGTGCCAGCAAAGGGACAGGTTTTAAAAAACTGTTTTTT. The encoded protein is CASKGTGFKKLFF. The chain carries TRBV28 and TRBJ1-4, with 8 bases matching TRBD1. CDR3 size: 13 residues. CDR1 MDHEN and CDR2 SYDVKM come from the germline V gene. The V segment lost 7 bases and the J segment 9 bases; nucleotides outside the gene matches: 7.

The count of this clone is one. The CDR3 is CASSSRVRDTEAFF. The CDR3 DNA reads as TGCGCCAGCAGCTCCCGGGTGAGGGACACTGAAGCTTTCTTT. The chain couples TRBV4-1 to TRBJ1-1; unclear D gene. V lost 5 bases and J 3 bases, leaving 13 bases between the germline ends. The V gene's germline CDR1 is MGHRA and CDR2 YSYEKL. This CDR3 has 14 amino acids.

The DNA of the CDR3 is TGTGCCAGTAGTACAGTAACAGGGGCGCAGTATGGCTACACCTTC. As protein: CASSTVTGAQYGYTF. The rearrangement uses TRBV19 and TRBJ1-2; 7 nucleotides align to TRBD1. Per the germline V gene, CDR1 is LNHDA and CDR2 is SQIVND (reference sequence). The ends lost 4 bases at V and 5 bases at J; junction bases unmatched: 10. This CDR3 comprises 15 residues.

The chain employs TRBV2 and TRBJ1-1; TRBD1 agrees at 7 bases. The trim removed 8 bases at V and 10 bases at J, leaving 10 bases unmatched. Germline V CDR1 and CDR2: SNHLY, FYNNEI. The CDR3 runs 12 residues. This CDR3 is CASLPRGRSAFF. CDR3 DNA: TGTGCCAGCCTACCCAGGGGGAGGTCAGCTTTCTTT.

This sequence joins TRBV15 and TRBJ2-3; the D is unclear. The CDR3 is 15 residues long. Germline V lookup: CDR1 LNHNV, CDR2 YYDKDF (reference sequence). Trimming took off 3 bases at V and 0 bases at J, with 10 bases between the two ends. CDR3: CATSSYSSSTDTQYF. CDR3 coding DNA: TGTGCCACCAGCAGCTACAGCTCTAGCACAGATACGCAGTATTTT. Full variable domain (missing parts from reference TRBV15 and TRBJ2-3): DAMVIQNPRYQVTQFGKPVTLSCSQTLNHNVMYWYQQKSSQAPKLLFHYYDKDFNNEADTPDNFQSRRPNTSFCFLDIRSPGLGDTAMYLCATSSYSSSTDTQYFGPGTRLTVL.